These 8 T cell receptor beta chains share one sample of origin, sequenced in a study of beta chain features in type 1 diabetes. Sequenced material consisted of expressed TCRB transcripts (all of the isolated RNA was reverse transcribed). Data came from immunoSEQ multiplex PCR; TCRdb stores just in-frame clones and leaves some out. The sample lists 70,000 to 95,000 clones, 25% to 35% occurring once. Sequenced input: stem cell memory CD4+ T cells from blood. All receptors derive from a woman between 18 and 29 years old in good health.

The CDR3 DNA sequence: TGTGCCAGCAGCATCGGGACTAGCGGGGGTTTACAAGAGACCCAGTACTTC. This sequence encodes CASSIGTSGGLQETQYF. The chain carries TRBV13 and TRBJ2-5; 14 bases fit TRBD2. The junction had 7 bases not matched to a gene; V was cut back by 5 bases and J by 2 bases. The CDR3 totals 17 residues. Germline-derived CDR1 and CDR2 are PRHDT and FYEKMQ (reference sequence).

This chain connects TRBV6-1 to TRBJ1-2, with D possibly being TRBD1 (5 bases). This CDR3 is 16 amino acids long. The germline V and J ends were trimmed by 4 bases and 0 bases, with 15 bases remaining between them. The V gene's germline CDR1 is MNHNS and CDR2 SASEGT. The CDR3 spells CASSGRRRDSNYGYTF. For the CDR3, the DNA is TGTGCCAGCAGTGGACGGAGACGGGACTCTAACTATGGCTACACCTTC.

This chain connects TRBV9 to TRBJ2-5, with 7 positions matching TRBD2. With V trimmed by 3 bases and J by 4 bases, 12 bases remained unmatched. The CDR3 runs 16 residues. Germline CDR1 is SGDLS and CDR2 is YYNGEE. CDR3 loop: CASSGWTSRLGETQYF. In DNA form, the CDR3 reads TGTGCCAGCAGCGGATGGACTAGTCGCCTTGGAGAGACCCAGTACTTC. Together with reference TRBV9 and TRBJ2-5, the CDR3 gives the full variable domain: DSGVTQTPKHLITATGQRVTLRCSPRSGDLSVYWYQQSLDQGLQFLIQYYNGEERAKGNILERFSAQQFPDLHSELNLSSLELGDSALYFCASSGWTSRLGETQYFGPGTRLLVL.

This clone was observed a few times. The V gene is TRBV21-1, the J gene TRBJ2-3; TRBD1 is the table's D call, not checked against the DNA. TRBV21-1 is classified as a pseudogene. The CDR3 runs 16 residues. The CDR3 bases are TGTGCCAGCAGCAAAGTAGAGGAACAGGGGGAAGATACGCAGTATTTT. It specifies CASSKVEEQGEDTQYF.

The J gene is TRBJ2-5, the V gene TRBV7-2, with D tentatively TRBD1 (5 bases). The J call may be faulty, since TRBJ2-7 better matches the DNA end. The CDR3 sequence is 15 residues long. Germline loops: CDR1 SGHTA, CDR2 FQGNSA. CDR3 region: CASSLGAGNFYEQYF. The CDR3 nucleotides are TGTGCCAGCAGCTTAGGGGCAGGGAATTTCTACGAGCAGTACTTC.

The gene calls are TRBV15 and TRBJ1-1, with 9 bases aligning to TRBD1. Germline V gene sequence: CDR1 LNHNV, CDR2 YYDKDF (reference sequence). Trimming took 2 bases from V and 5 from J; bases not matched to a gene: 9. The CDR3 contains 16 residues. CDR3 loop: CATSRQAGTGRTEAFF. DNA of the CDR3: TGTGCCACCAGCAGACAAGCCGGGACAGGGAGAACTGAAGCTTTCTTT.

The chain couples TRBV21-1 to TRBJ1-5. TRBV21-1 is designated a pseudogene. The CDR3 consists of 18 residues. The CDR3 spells CASSKSPGWGGSNQPQHF. For the CDR3, the DNA is TGTGCCAGCAGCAAATCTCCCGGGTGGGGAGGTAGCAATCAGCCCCAGCATTTT.

The chain has TRBV30 and TRBJ2-3, with 8 bases lining up with TRBD1. CDR1 GTSNPN and CDR2 SVGIG come from the germline V gene (reference sequence). This CDR3 region has 13 residues. With V trimmed by 8 bases and J by 6 bases, 10 bases remained unmatched. The CDR3 region is CAGRTGSLDTQYF. DNA of the CDR3: TGTGCCGGAAGGACAGGGTCCCTGGATACGCAGTATTTT.